The present T cell receptor beta chain was sequenced within a study of vaccination effects on CD4 cells after COVID-19. Overall study results and limits: Cross-reactivity toward common cold coronaviruses was confined to only 1 of 255 vaccine-induced clones in healthy vaccinees. After vaccination, at late timepoints, clones induced by infection and by vaccine contracted markedly.

CDR3 length: 12 residues. On this clone: The target antigen is unknown.

Following culture for approximately 11 days, CD4+ T cells were isolated. Clones were sequenced by immunoSEQ multiplex PCR, and TCRdb holds only the in-frame ones, with some missing. The table includes around 41,000 clones, over 80% detected once. The TCR sequence derives from a human donor who received a COVID-19 vaccine. Sequences were derived from CD4+ T cells from PBMCs cultured without peptide, sampled before COVID-19 vaccination. The chain is built from TRBV21-1 and TRBJ2-7; the D segment call TRBD1 is taken from the table without a DNA check. TRBV21-1 is a known pseudogene. The CDR3 DNA follows: TGTGCCGGAGGGGACAGTTCCTACGAGCAGTACGTC. Its translation is CAGGDSSYEQYV.